This entry lists 32 T cell receptor beta chains sequenced from one sample in a study of technical replicates of blood from several donors. Using immunoSEQ multiplex PCR, the repertoire was profiled, and TCRdb retains in-frame clones only, with some absent. This sample has under 85,000 clones, with approximately 96% found just once. The material sequenced was T cells isolated from PBMCs. The receptors come from a human donor in good health.

The chain has TRBV4-3 and TRBJ1-2; unclear D gene. Germline lookup yields CDR1 LGHNA and CDR2 YSLEER. The CDR3 has 13 amino acids. Trimming stripped 0 bases from V and 4 bases from J, with 6 bases between. DNA of the CDR3: TGCGCCAGCAGCCAAGATCGGGGCTATGGCTACACCTTC. Protein sequence: CASSQDRGYGYTF.

J is TRBJ1-1 and V is TRBV6-5, with D unresolved. Germline V gene lookup returns CDR1 MNHEY and CDR2 SVGAGI. CDR3 length: 14 residues. V shed 0 bases and J shed 6 bases, with 11 bases lying between them. This CDR3 is CASSYSLSYPEAFF. In DNA, the CDR3 is TGTGCCAGCAGTTACTCGCTGAGCTACCCTGAAGCTTTCTTT.

This clone was observed once. This chain connects TRBV19 to TRBJ1-5; 8 nucleotides agree with TRBD1. V lost 6 bases to trimming and J lost 0 bases; unmatched junction nucleotides: 4. From germline, CDR1 is LNHDA and CDR2 SQIVND (reference sequence). The CDR3 has 15 amino acids. Here the CDR3 DNA reads TGTGCCAGTAGCCCGGGACAGGATAGCAATCAGCCCCAGCATTTT. It translates to CASSPGQDSNQPQHF.

The chain is built from TRBV5-4 and TRBJ1-4; D not resolved. CDR1 and CDR2 from the germline V gene are SGHNT and YYREEE (reference sequence). V was pared by 3 bases and J by 15 bases, with 12 bases between. CDR3 length equals 11 residues. The CDR3 sequence is CASSSGGRVFF. The CDR3 nucleotides read TGTGCCAGCAGCTCCGGAGGAAGGGTGTTTTTT.

This chain uses TRBV7-2 with TRBJ2-7; the match to TRBD2 covers 8 bases. There are 15 residues in the CDR3. The germline CDR1 and CDR2 sequences are SGHTA and FQGNSA. Trimming took 5 bases from V and 4 from J; bases not matched to a gene: 10. CDR3 in amino acids: CASSQTGLGGYEQYF. The CDR3 coding sequence is TGTGCCAGCAGCCAGACGGGACTAGGAGGGTACGAGCAGTACTTC.

V usage is TRBV9 and J usage is TRBJ1-1, with D maybe TRBD1 (6 bases). CDR3 length: 14 residues. The germline CDR1 and CDR2 sequences are SGDLS and YYNGEE. The V end lost 2 bases, the J end lost 4 bases, and 12 bases lay between the germline ends. CDR3 sequence reads: CASSVSIRGTEAFF. CDR3 nucleotides: TGTGCCAGCAGCGTGTCGATCAGGGGCACTGAAGCTTTCTTT.

This clone appeared once. This rearrangement joins TRBV6-5 to TRBJ2-7, with a tentative D call TRBD2 (5 bases). Trimming pared 2 bases from V and 0 bases from J, leaving 8 bases between. In germline, CDR1 is MNHEY, CDR2 SVGAGI. The CDR3 is 14 amino acids. CDR3 amino acids: CASSYRGSSYEQYF. Written as DNA, the CDR3 is TGTGCCAGCAGTTACAGAGGGAGCTCCTACGAGCAGTACTTC.

This rearrangement joins TRBV7-2 to TRBJ2-7; D perhaps matches TRBD1 (5 bases). Germline V CDR1 and CDR2: SGHTA, FQGNSA. V was cut by 1 base and J by 5 bases, with 21 bases left in between. This CDR3 contains 17 residues. The CDR3 DNA reads TGTGCCAGCAGCTTAGGGTTTCGAGGCAACAGGCTCCACGAGCAGTACTTC. Its translation: CASSLGFRGNRLHEQYF.

CDR3 coding DNA: TGTGCCAGCAGTGGCCTACTAGCGGGAGGGAATGAGCAGTTCTTC. Translated: CASSGLLAGGNEQFF. The gene calls are TRBV9 and TRBJ2-1; 13 positions agree with TRBD2. Germline lookup yields CDR1 SGDLS and CDR2 YYNGEE. The CDR3 spans 15 residues. Germline trimming cut 5 bases from V and 7 bases from J; bases unmatched to any gene: 6.

The chain recombines TRBV9 with TRBJ2-3, with a tentative D call TRBD1 (6 bases). Trimming took 1 base from V and 3 from J, leaving 12 bases between them. The germline CDR1 and CDR2 sequences are SGDLS and YYNGEE. The CDR3 is 15 residues long. The CDR3 DNA reads as TGTGCCAGCAGCGTACAAGTAGGACAGACAGATACGCAGTATTTT. Translation gives CASSVQVGQTDTQYF.

The J gene is TRBJ2-5, the V gene TRBV20-1; maybe TRBD2 (5 bases). Trimming took 3 bases from V and 7 from J, leaving 6 bases between them. This CDR3 spans 10 amino acids. The germline V gene has CDR1 DFQATT and CDR2 SNEGSKA (reference sequence). The CDR3 loop is CSASEGTQYF. The CDR3 DNA follows: TGCAGTGCTAGCGAGGGGACCCAGTACTTC.

The V and J genes are TRBV5-1 and TRBJ2-2; 8 bases are shared with TRBD2. V was pared by 2 bases and J by 1 base, with 1 base of the junction left unmatched. Looked up from germline, CDR1 is SGHRS and CDR2 is YFSETQ. The CDR3 totals 15 residues. The CDR3: CASSFSGRNTGELFF. In DNA, the CDR3 is TGCGCCAGCAGCTTCAGCGGGAGGAACACCGGGGAGCTGTTTTTT.

The chain combines TRBV27 with TRBJ2-5, with D possibly being TRBD1 (5 bases). The V gene lost 6 bases and the J gene lost 5 bases, with 13 bases spanning the gap. The CDR3 contains 13 residues. Germline CDR1 and CDR2: MNHEY and SMNVEV (reference sequence). The CDR3 bases are TGTGCCAGCAGGCCCAGGGTGGAGGAGACCCAGTACTTC. This encodes CASRPRVEETQYF.

The chain employs TRBV6-4 and TRBJ1-2; D not certain. The CDR3 length is 13 residues. The germline CDR1 and CDR2 sequences are MRHNA and SNTAGT. The ends were cut back, 5 bases at V and 5 bases at J, with 12 bases in the middle. CDR3 DNA: TGTGCCAGCAGTCCGGACGGGGATTATGGCTACACCTTC. Its translation: CASSPDGDYGYTF.

V usage is TRBV27 and J usage is TRBJ1-5; 7 bases match TRBD1. Trimming at V came to 2 bases and at J to 1 base, leaving 2 bases not matched to a gene. The CDR3 totals 15 residues. Looked up from germline, CDR1 is MNHEY and CDR2 is SMNVEV (reference sequence). The CDR3 DNA reads TGTGCCAGCAGTTTAGACAGGGCAAGCAATCAGCCCCAGCATTTT. This gives the protein CASSLDRASNQPQHF.

This chain connects TRBV5-1 to TRBJ2-3; D not certain. The ends were cut back, 6 bases at V and 5 bases at J, with 13 bases in the middle. CDR1 SGHRS and CDR2 YFSETQ come from the germline V gene. CDR3 length: 13 amino acids. CDR3 in amino acids: CASNLSRRDTQYF. CDR3 DNA: TGCGCCAGCAATCTATCGCGGAGAGATACGCAGTATTTT.

The chain employs TRBV2 and TRBJ2-3; unclear D gene. Per germline, CDR1 SNHLY and CDR2 FYNNEI. V gave up 4 bases and J gave up 0 bases, with 5 bases separating them. This CDR3 is built from 13 residues. CDR3 residues: CASSALSTDTQYF. DNA of the CDR3: TGTGCCAGCAGTGCCCTTAGCACAGATACGCAGTATTTT.

The CDR3 nucleotides are TGTGCCAGCAGCGTAGGGCTACAGGGGGCAGGGGACGCCTCCTACGAGCAGTACTTC. Its translation is CASSVGLQGAGDASYEQYF. The V call is TRBV9, the J call TRBJ2-7; 9 bases map to TRBD1. The CDR3 sequence is 19 residues long. V dropped 0 bases and J dropped 0; count of bases not matched to a gene: 13. Germline V gene lookup returns CDR1 SGDLS and CDR2 YYNGEE.

The chain links TRBV6-1 to TRBJ1-4, with a possible D match to TRBD1 (6 bases). V was trimmed by 5 bases and J by 5 bases, leaving 12 bases between them. From germline, CDR1 is MNHNS and CDR2 SASEGT. This CDR3 region has 14 residues. DNA of the CDR3: TGTGCCAGCAGTCTCGGGGGGCTGAATGAAAAACTGTTTTTT. Protein: CASSLGGLNEKLFF.

The genes are TRBV13 and TRBJ2-7; TRBD2 might be the D (5 bases). V was pared by 3 bases and J by 1 base, with 10 bases between. The CDR3 is 14 residues long. Germline CDR1 PRHDT, CDR2 FYEKMQ (reference sequence). CDR3 region: CASSLASWSYEQYF. The CDR3 DNA reads TGTGCCAGCAGCTTGGCTAGCTGGTCCTACGAGCAGTACTTC.

This clone has only one observation. V is TRBV2 and J is TRBJ2-5; D may be TRBD2 (6 bases). CDR1 is SNHLY and CDR2 is FYNNEI in the germline V gene. The CDR3 contains 13 residues. Trimming removed 3 bases from V and 7 bases from J, with 12 bases in between. CDR3 amino acids: CASSEEGAATQYF. CDR3 DNA sequence: TGTGCCAGCAGTGAGGAGGGAGCGGCGACCCAGTACTTC.

This clone has just one count. The V gene is TRBV5-6, the J gene TRBJ2-1, with D perhaps matching TRBD2 (5 bases). V shed 4 bases and J shed 0 bases, with 14 bases lying between them. In germline, CDR1 is SGHDT, CDR2 YYEEEE. This CDR3 is 16 amino acids long. DNA of the CDR3: TGTGCCAGCAGCCGGAGGTATCAAAGCTCCTACAATGAGCAGTTCTTC. It codes for CASSRRYQSSYNEQFF.

Worth noting for this clone: At one end the junction does not follow the germline gene, possibly because of a read error. The rearrangement links TRBV7-7 to TRBJ2-7, with a tentative D call TRBD1 (7 bases). Germline loops: CDR1 SSHAT, CDR2 FNYEAQ (reference sequence). The CDR3 has 13 residues. The CDR3 is CASSGGTAYEQYF. CDR3 coding DNA: TGTGCTAGCAGCGGAGGGACAGCCTACGAGCAGTACTTC.

Concerning this clone: The sample carries other DNA sequences with the same CDR3. The rearrangement uses TRBV7-3 and TRBJ1-1, with 7 bases that match TRBD1. The V gene end was trimmed by 3 bases and the J gene end by 1 base; junction bases not matched to a gene: 2. Looked up from germline, CDR1 is SGHTA and CDR2 is FQGTGA. The CDR3 is 14 amino acids. The CDR3 is CASSLSGGNTEAFF. CDR3 in DNA: TGTGCCAGCAGCTTGTCAGGGGGGAACACTGAAGCTTTCTTT. The complete variable domain, with remaining parts taken from reference TRBV7-3 and TRBJ1-1, reads GAGVSQTPSNKVTEKGKYVELRCDPISGHTALYWYRQSLGQGPEFLIYFQGTGAADDSGLPNDRFFAVRPEGSVSTLKIQRTERGDSAVYLCASSLSGGNTEAFFGQGTRLTVV.

Of note for this clone: An end of the junction does not agree with germline; a read error may underlie this. The V gene is TRBV7-2, the J gene TRBJ2-7; the D gene is possibly TRBD2 (6 bases). This CDR3 has 15 amino acids. Germline V gene data show CDR1 as SGHTA and CDR2 as FQGNSA. CDR3 DNA sequence: TGTGCCAGCAGCTTAGACCTGTCGCTAGAAGGAGGGCTGGGTTTC. Translated: CASSLDLSLEGGLGF.

This chain joins TRBV20-1 and TRBJ2-1; maybe TRBD1 (6 bases). The germline V gene encodes CDR1 DFQATT and CDR2 SNEGSKA (reference sequence). Deletions cut 7 bases from V and 6 bases from J, with 10 bases between. The CDR3 is 11 residues long. CDR3 DNA: TGCAGTGGTCTGGACAGCAATGAGCAGTTCTTC. This sequence encodes CSGLDSNEQFF.

The rearrangement joins TRBV29-1 to TRBJ1-5; 7 bases map to TRBD1. V gave up 0 bases and J gave up 5 bases; unmatched junction bases: 10. Germline V gene lookup returns CDR1 SQVTM and CDR2 ANQGSEA. This CDR3 is built from 16 residues. CDR3 in DNA: TGCAGCGTTGAAGATGGTCGACAGGGCTCACATCAGCCCCAGCATTTT. Translation gives CSVEDGRQGSHQPQHF.

The gene calls are TRBV4-2 and TRBJ1-5; maybe TRBD1 (6 bases). In germline, CDR1 is LGHNA, CDR2 YNFKEQ. V gave up 2 bases and J gave up 4 bases, with 6 bases separating them. CDR3 length equals 13 residues. The CDR3 nucleotides are TGTGCCAGCAGCCAAAGGGGGAATCAGCCCCAGCATTTT. Protein product: CASSQRGNQPQHF.

The rearrangement joins TRBV4-3 to TRBJ2-2, with D uncertain. The germline V and J ends were trimmed by 2 bases and 8 bases, with 15 bases remaining between them. Germline-derived CDR1 and CDR2 are LGHNA and YSLEER. This CDR3 region has 15 residues. CDR3 residues: CASSQSGVLAGELFF. For the CDR3, the DNA is TGCGCCAGCAGCCAATCAGGTGTACTGGCAGGGGAGCTGTTTTTT.

V gene TRBV29-1 combines with J gene TRBJ2-1; TRBD2 matches at 7 bases. Germline trimming cut 4 bases from V and 4 bases from J; bases unmatched to any gene: 4. CDR1 is SQVTM and CDR2 is ANQGSEA in the germline V gene. This CDR3 spans 13 amino acids. CDR3 sequence (DNA): TGCAGCGTTGGTCTAGCGGCATACAATGAGCAGTTCTTC. Residues: CSVGLAAYNEQFF.

The table lists this clone with a count of one. The gene calls are TRBV28 and TRBJ2-3, with 8 bases lining up with TRBD2. With V trimmed by 2 bases and J by 0 bases, 4 bases remained unmatched. The germline CDR1 and CDR2 sequences are MDHEN and SYDVKM. This CDR3 has 16 amino acids. The DNA of the CDR3 is TGTGCCAGCAGTTTACCTGCTAGCGGGAGCACAGATACGCAGTATTTT. Encoded protein: CASSLPASGSTDTQYF.

The chain uses TRBV29-1 and TRBJ1-2, with 10 bases aligning to TRBD1. V shed 5 bases and J 4 bases; nucleotides not matched to a gene: 10. Germline loops: CDR1 SQVTM, CDR2 ANQGSEA. CDR3 size: 15 residues. CDR3: CSVLRQGAIVYGYTF. The DNA of the CDR3 is TGCAGCGTTCTTAGACAGGGGGCGATTGTCTATGGCTACACCTTC.